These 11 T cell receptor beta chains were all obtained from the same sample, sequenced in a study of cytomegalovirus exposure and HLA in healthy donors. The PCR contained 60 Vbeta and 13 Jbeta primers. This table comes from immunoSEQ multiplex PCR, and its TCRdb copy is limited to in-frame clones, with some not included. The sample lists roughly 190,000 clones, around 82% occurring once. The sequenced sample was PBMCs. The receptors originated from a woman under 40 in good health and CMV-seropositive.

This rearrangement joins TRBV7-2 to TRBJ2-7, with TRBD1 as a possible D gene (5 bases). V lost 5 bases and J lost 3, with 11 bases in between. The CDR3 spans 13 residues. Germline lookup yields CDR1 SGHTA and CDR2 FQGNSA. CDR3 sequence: CASSHWTLYEQYF. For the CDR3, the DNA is TGTGCCAGCAGCCACTGGACACTCTACGAGCAGTACTTC.

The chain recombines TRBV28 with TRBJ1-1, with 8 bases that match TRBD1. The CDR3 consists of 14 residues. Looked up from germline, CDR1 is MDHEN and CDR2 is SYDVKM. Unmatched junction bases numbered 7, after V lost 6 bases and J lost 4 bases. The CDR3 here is CASRPWTGFTEAFF. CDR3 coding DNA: TGTGCCAGCAGGCCTTGGACAGGGTTCACTGAAGCTTTCTTT.

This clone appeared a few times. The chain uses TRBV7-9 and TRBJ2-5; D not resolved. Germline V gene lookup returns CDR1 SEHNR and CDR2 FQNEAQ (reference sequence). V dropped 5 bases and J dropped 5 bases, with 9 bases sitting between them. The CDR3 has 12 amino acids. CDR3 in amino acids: CASSLWAETQYF. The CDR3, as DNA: TGTGCCAGCAGCCTTTGGGCGGAGACCCAGTACTTC. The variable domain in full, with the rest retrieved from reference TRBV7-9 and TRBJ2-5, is DTGVSQNPRHKITKRGQNVTFRCDPISEHNRLYWYRQTLGQGPEFLTYFQNEAQLEKSRLLSDRFSAERPKGSFSTLEIQRTEQGDSAMYLCASSLWAETQYFGPGTRLLVL.

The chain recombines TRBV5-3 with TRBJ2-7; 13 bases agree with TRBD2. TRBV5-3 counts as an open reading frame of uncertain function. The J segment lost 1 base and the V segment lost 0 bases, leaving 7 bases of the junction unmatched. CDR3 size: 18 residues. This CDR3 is CARSLAWTSGSPSYEQYF. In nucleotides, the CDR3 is TGTGCCAGAAGCTTGGCTTGGACTAGCGGGAGTCCGTCCTACGAGCAGTACTTC.

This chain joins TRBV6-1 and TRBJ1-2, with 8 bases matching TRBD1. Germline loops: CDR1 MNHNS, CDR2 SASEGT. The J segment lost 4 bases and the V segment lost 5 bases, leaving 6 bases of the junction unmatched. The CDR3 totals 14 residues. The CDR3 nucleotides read TGTGCCAGCAGTTTAGACAGGGGAGGCTATGGCTACACCTTC. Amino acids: CASSLDRGGYGYTF.

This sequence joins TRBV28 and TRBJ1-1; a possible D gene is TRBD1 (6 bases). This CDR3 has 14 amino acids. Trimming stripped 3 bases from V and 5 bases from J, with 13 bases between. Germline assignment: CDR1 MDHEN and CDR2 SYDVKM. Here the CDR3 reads CASSFGPQGTEAFF. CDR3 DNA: TGTGCCAGCAGTTTTGGACCTCAGGGGACTGAAGCTTTCTTT.

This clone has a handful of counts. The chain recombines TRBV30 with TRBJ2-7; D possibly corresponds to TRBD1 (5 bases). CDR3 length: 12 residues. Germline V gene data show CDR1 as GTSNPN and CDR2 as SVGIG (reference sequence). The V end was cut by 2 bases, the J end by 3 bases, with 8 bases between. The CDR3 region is CAWSQQDYEQYF. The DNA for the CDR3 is TGTGCCTGGAGTCAACAGGACTACGAGCAGTACTTC.

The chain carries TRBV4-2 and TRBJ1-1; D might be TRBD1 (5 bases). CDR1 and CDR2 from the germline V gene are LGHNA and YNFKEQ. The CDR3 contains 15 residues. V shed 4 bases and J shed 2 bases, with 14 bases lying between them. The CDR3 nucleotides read TGTGCCAGCAGCCGGGGGGAGGGACTCAACACTGAAGCTTTCTTT. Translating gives CASSRGEGLNTEAFF.

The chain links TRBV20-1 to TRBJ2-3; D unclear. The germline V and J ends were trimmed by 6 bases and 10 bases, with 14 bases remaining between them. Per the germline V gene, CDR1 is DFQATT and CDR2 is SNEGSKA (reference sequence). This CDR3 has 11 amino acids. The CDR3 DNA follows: TGCAGTGCCCTTGACAAGGATTCGCAGTATTTT. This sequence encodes CSALDKDSQYF.

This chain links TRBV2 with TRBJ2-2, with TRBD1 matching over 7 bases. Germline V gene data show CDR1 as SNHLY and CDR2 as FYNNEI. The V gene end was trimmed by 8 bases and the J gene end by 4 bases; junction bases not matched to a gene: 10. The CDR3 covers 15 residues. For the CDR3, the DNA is TGTGCCAGCGGGGACAGAATTGATGCCACCGGGGAGCTGTTTTTT. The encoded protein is CASGDRIDATGELFF.

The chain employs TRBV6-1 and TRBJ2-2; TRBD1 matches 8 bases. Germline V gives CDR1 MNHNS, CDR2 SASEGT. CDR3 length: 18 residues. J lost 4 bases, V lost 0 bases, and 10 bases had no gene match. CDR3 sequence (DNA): TGTGCCAGCAGTGAAGCCCTCCGGACAGGGCTTTTCACCGGGGAGCTGTTTTTT. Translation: CASSEALRTGLFTGELFF.